The clone carrying this T cell receptor beta chain was counted at least ten times. As yet, its antigen is unknown. The sample belongs to a study of identical twins. Study observations and caveats: Twin pairs had excess sharing that was weaker in beta out-of-frame sequences. Models underestimated out-of-frame TCR alpha sharing in monozygotic twins. It was cross-sectional statistical analysis, not following the same donors, that the conclusions relied on.

This CDR3 has 10 residues. Per the germline V gene, CDR1 is SQVTM and CDR2 is ANQGSEA. V was pared by 6 bases and J by 6 bases, with 6 bases between. Each CDR3 protein is one row after TCRdb ran MiXCR on the 5' RACE reads. This sample has approximately 590,000 distinct CDR3 sequences, with more than 9% found just once. No donor was unhealthy or non-Caucasian. This sample also appeared in a second study, on yellow fever vaccine responses in identical twins.

Sample: PBMCs. The sequence was collected from a woman between 18 and 29 years old in good health. V gene TRBV29-1 combines with J gene TRBJ2-1, with TRBD1 as a possible D gene (6 bases). The CDR3 spells CSVRGNEQFF. In DNA form, the CDR3 reads TGCAGCGTCAGGGGCAATGAGCAGTTCTTC.